The subject of this entry is one T cell receptor (beta chain). The entry originates in a study of blood T cell repertoires in COVID-19. Study-level information: Sites across the United States, Italy and Spain contributed samples from acute and convalescent COVID-19. Sample material is recorded as cDNA or gDNA derived from T cells, B-cell-depleted T cells, or PBMCs.

Germline loops: CDR1 MGHDK, CDR2 SYGVNS. CDR3 size: 15 residues. The V end lost 2 bases, the J end lost 8 bases, and 15 bases lay between the germline ends. Per the authors' pipeline: Reference gene primer amplification yielded estimated nucleated cell counts. TCRdb's table, derived via immunoSEQ multiplex PCR, lists solely in-frame clones and lacks some. That table is the source of V, J and clone size, and D and trimming were worked out from the DNA. The sample holds roughly 250,000 clones, about 80% seen once. Seattle enrolled patients during active infection and tracked them longitudinally. The J gene is TRBJ1-4, the V gene TRBV25-1; TRBD1 is a possible D gene (5 bases). The TCR sequence derives from a person between 70 and 80 years old with COVID-19, enrolled during active disease. Sequencing was carried out using peripheral blood. The CDR3 protein is CASSEGERRGEKLFF. DNA of the CDR3: TGTGCCAGCAGTGAAGGCGAGAGGAGGGGAGAAAAACTGTTTTTT.